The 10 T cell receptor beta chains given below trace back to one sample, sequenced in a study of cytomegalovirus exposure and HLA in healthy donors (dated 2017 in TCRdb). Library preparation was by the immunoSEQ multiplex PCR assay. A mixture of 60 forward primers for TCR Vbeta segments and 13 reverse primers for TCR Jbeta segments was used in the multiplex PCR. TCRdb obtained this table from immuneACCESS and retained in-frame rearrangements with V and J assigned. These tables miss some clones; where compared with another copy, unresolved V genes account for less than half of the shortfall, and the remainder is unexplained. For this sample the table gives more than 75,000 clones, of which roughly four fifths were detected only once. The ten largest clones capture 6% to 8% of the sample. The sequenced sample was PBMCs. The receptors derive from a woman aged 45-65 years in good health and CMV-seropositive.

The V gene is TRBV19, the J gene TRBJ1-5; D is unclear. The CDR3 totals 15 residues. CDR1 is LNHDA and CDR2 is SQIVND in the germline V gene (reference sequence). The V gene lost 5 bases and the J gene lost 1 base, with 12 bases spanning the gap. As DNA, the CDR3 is TGTGCCAGTAGTTCCCGGGTTGTAAGCAATCAGCCCCAGCATTTT. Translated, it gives CASSSRVVSNQPQHF.

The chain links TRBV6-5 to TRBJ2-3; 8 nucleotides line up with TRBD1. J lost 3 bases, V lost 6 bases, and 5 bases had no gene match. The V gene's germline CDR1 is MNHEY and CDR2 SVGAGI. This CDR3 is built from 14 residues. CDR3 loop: CASREDRGTDTQYF. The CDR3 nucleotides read TGTGCCAGCAGAGAAGACAGGGGAACAGATACGCAGTATTTT.

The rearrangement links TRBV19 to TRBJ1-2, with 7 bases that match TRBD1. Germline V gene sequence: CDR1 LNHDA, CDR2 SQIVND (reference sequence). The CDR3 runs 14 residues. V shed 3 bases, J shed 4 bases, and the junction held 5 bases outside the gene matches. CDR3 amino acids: CASSIYRDSYGYTF. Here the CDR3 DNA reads TGTGCCAGTAGTATCTATCGGGACAGCTATGGCTACACCTTC.

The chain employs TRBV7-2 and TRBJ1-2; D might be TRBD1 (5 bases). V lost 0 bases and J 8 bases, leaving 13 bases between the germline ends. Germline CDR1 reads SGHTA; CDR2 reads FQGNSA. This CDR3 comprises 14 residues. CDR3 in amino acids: CASSLARSGKGYTF. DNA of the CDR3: TGTGCCAGCAGCTTAGCGAGGTCAGGGAAAGGCTACACCTTC.

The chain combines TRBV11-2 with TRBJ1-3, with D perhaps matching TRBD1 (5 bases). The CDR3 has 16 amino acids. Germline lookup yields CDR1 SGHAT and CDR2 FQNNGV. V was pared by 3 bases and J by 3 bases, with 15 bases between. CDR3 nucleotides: TGTGCCAGCAGCTTCGGGGGGAGCACTTATGGAAACACCATATATTTT. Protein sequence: CASSFGGSTYGNTIYF.

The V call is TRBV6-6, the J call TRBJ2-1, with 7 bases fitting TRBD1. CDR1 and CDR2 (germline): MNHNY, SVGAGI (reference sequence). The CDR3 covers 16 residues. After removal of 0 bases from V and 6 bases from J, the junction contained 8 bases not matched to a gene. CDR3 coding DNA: TGTGCCAGCAGTTACTCGAACAGGGGCGGTGGCAATGAGCAGTTCTTC. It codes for CASSYSNRGGGNEQFF.

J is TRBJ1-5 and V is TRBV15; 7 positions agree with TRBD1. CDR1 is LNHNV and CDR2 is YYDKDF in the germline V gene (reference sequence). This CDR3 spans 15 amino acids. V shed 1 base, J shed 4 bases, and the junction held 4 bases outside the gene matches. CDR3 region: CATSRASGGNQPQHF. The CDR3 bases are TGTGCCACCAGCAGAGCGTCAGGGGGGAATCAGCCCCAGCATTTT.

The DNA of the CDR3 is TGTGCCAGCATTGAAGGGGAACGTGGCTACACCTTC. Protein product: CASIEGERGYTF. This chain links TRBV28 with TRBJ1-2, with TRBD1 as a possible D gene (5 bases). Per the germline V gene, CDR1 is MDHEN and CDR2 is SYDVKM. The CDR3 sequence is 12 residues long. Trimming left V 7 bases short and J 7 bases short, with 13 bases between.

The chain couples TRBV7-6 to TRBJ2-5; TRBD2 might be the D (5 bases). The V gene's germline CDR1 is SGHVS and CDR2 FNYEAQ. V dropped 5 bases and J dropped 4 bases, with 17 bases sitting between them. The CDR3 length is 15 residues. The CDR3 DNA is TGTGCCAGCAGCATCGAAACTAGGCGCCGAGAGACCCAGTACTTC. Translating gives CASSIETRRRETQYF.

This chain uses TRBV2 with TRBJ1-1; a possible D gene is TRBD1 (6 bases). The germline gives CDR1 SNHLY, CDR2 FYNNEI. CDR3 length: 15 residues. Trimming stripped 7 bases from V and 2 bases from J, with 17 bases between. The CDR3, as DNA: TGTGCCAGCACTCCGACGGTACAGGGAAACACTGAAGCTTTCTTT. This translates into CASTPTVQGNTEAFF.